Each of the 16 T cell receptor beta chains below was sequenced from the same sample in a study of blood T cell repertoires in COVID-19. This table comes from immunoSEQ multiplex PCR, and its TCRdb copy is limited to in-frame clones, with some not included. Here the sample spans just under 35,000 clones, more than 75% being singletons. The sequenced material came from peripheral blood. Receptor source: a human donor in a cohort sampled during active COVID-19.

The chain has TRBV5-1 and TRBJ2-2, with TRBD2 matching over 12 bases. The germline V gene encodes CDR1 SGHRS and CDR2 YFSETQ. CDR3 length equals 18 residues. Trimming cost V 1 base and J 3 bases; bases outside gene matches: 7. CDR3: CASSLPSGGARDTGELFF. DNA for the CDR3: TGCGCCAGCAGCTTGCCTAGCGGGGGGGCCAGGGACACCGGGGAGCTGTTTTTT. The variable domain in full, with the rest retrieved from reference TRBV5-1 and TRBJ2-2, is KAGVTQTPRYLIKTRGQQVTLSCSPISGHRSVSWYQQTPGQGLQFLFEYFSETQRNKGNFPGRFSGRQFSNSRSEMNVSTLELGDSALYLCASSLPSGGARDTGELFFGEGSRLTVL.

The CDR3: CASSYRTSFSNEQFF. The CDR3 nucleotides are TGTGCCAGCAGTTACCGGACTAGCTTTAGCAATGAGCAGTTCTTC. The V and J genes are TRBV6-2 or TRBV6-3 and TRBJ2-1, with 8 bases lining up with TRBD2. The CDR3 length is 15 residues. CDR1 and CDR2 from the germline V gene are MNHEY and SVGEGT. Germline trimming cut 2 bases from V and 6 bases from J; bases unmatched to any gene: 6.

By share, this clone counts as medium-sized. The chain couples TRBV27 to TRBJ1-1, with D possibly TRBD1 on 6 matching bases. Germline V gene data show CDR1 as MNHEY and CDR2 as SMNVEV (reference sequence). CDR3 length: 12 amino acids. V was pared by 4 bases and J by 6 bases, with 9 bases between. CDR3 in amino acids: CASSSRGAEAFF. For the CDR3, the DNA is TGTGCCAGCAGTTCCAGGGGAGCTGAAGCTTTCTTT.

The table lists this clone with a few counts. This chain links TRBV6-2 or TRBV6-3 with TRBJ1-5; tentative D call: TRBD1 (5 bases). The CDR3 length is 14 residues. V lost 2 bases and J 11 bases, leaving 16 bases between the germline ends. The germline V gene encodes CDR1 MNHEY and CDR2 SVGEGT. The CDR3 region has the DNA TGTGCCAGCAGTTACGGGAGGGGTTTGCTGTCCCAGCATTTT. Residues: CASSYGRGLLSQHF.

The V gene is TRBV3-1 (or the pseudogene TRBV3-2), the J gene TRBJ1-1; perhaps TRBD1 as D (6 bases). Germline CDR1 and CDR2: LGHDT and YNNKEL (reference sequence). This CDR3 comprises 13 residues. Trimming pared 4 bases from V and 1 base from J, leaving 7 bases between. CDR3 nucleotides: TGTGCCAGCAGCCGGACAGAGAACACTGAAGCTTTCTTT. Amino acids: CASSRTENTEAFF.

For the CDR3, the DNA is TGTGCCACCAGTACCAGGCGTTACAATCAGCCCCAGCATTTT. This translates into CATSTRRYNQPQHF. The chain carries TRBV24-1 and TRBJ1-5; D is ambiguous. V lost 6 bases and J 3 bases, leaving 11 bases between the germline ends. The CDR3 runs 14 residues. CDR1 is KGHDR, CDR2 SFDVKD, per germline.

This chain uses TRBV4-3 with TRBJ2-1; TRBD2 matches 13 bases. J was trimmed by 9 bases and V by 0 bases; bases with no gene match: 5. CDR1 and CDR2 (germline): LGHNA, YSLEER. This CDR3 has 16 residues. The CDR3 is CASSQELAGGRSEQFF. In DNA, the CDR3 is TGCGCCAGCAGCCAAGAACTAGCGGGGGGGCGTAGTGAGCAGTTCTTC.

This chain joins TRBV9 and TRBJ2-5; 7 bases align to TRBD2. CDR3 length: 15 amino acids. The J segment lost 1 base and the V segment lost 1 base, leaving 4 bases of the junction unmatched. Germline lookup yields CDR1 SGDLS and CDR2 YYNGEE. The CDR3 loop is CASSVKRGLQETQYF. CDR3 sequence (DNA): TGTGCCAGCAGCGTAAAGCGGGGACTCCAAGAGACCCAGTACTTC.

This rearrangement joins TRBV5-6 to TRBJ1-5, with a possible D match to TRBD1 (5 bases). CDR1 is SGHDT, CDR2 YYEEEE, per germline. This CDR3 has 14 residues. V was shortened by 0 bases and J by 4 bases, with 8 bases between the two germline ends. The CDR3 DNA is TGTGCCAGCAGCTTGGCTGACAGAAATCAGCCCCAGCATTTT. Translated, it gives CASSLADRNQPQHF. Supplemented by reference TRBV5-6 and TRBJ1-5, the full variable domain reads DAGVTQSPTHLIKTRGQQVTLRCSPKSGHDTVSWYQQALGQGPQFIFQYYEEEERQRGNFPDRFSGHQFPNYSSELNVNALLLGDSALYLCASSLADRNQPQHFGDGTRLSIL.

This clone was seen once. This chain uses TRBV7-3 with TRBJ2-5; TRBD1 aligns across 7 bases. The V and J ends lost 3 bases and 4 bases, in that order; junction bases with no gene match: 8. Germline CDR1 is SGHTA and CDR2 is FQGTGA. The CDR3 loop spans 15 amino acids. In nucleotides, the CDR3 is TGTGCCAGCAGCTTCCTGGGACAGTCAATAGAGACCCAGTACTTC. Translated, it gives CASSFLGQSIETQYF.

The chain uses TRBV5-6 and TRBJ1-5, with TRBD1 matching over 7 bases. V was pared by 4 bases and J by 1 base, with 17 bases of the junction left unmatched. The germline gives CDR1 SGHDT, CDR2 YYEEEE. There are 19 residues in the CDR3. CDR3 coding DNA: TGTGCCAGCAGCCCGTCGCCGGGGAAGGGGGCGGTGAGCAATCAGCCCCAGCATTTT. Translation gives CASSPSPGKGAVSNQPQHF.

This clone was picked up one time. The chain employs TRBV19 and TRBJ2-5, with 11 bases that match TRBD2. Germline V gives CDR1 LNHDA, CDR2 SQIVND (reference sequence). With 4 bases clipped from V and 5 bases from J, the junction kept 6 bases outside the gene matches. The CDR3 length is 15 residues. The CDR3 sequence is CASSTTSGGRETQYF. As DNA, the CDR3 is TGTGCCAGTAGTACCACTAGCGGGGGACGGGAGACCCAGTACTTC.

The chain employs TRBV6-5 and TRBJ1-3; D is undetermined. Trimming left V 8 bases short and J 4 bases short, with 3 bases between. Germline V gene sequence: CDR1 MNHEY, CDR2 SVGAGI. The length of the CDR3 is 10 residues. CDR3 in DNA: TGTGCCAGCCGGGGAAACACCATATATTTT. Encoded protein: CASRGNTIYF.

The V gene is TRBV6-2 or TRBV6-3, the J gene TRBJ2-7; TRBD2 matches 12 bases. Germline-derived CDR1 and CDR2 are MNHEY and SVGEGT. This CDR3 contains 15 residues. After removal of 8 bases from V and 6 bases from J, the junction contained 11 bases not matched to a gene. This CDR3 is CASGLAGGRSAEQYF. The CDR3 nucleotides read TGTGCCAGCGGCCTAGCGGGGGGGCGCAGCGCCGAGCAGTACTTC.

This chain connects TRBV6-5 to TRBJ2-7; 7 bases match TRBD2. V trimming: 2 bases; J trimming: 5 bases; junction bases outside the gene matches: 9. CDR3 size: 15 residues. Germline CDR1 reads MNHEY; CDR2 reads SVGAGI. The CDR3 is CASSYEASGSHEQYF. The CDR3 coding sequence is TGTGCCAGCAGTTACGAGGCTAGCGGTTCTCACGAGCAGTACTTC.

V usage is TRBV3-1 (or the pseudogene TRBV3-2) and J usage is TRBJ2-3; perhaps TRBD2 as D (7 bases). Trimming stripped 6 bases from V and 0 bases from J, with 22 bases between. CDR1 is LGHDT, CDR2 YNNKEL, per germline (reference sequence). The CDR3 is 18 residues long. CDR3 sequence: CASRPEGGAQHSTDTQYF. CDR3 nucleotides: TGTGCCAGCAGACCTGAGGGGGGGGCCCAGCATAGCACAGATACGCAGTATTTT.